The clone carrying this TCR beta chain was detected once. This entry comes from a study of blood T cell repertoires in COVID-19. The wider study: Acute and convalescent COVID-19 samples came from the United States, Italy and Spain. The analysed material was cDNA or gDNA that came from T cells, B-cell-depleted T cells, or PBMCs.

Seattle-derived patients entered the study during active infection and were followed longitudinally. Generated by immunoSEQ multiplex PCR, the TCRdb table keeps only in-frame clones and is missing some. The repertoire consists of around 170,000 clones, with roughly four fifths occurring once and the leading ten covering under 10%. This CDR3 comprises 16 residues. The germline gives CDR1 SGHTA, CDR2 FQGNSA. Trimming removed 5 bases from V and 7 bases from J, with 18 bases in between. The gene calls are TRBV7-2 and TRBJ1-6, with D perhaps matching TRBD1 (6 bases). Sample: peripheral blood. The origin of this receptor is an older woman with COVID-19, enrolled during active disease. The CDR3 protein is CASSPRSGQGNSPLHF. The CDR3 nucleotides are TGTGCCAGCAGCCCCCGAAGTGGGCAGGGGAATTCACCCCTCCACTTT. Full variable domain (outside the CDR3, taken from reference TRBV7-2 and TRBJ1-6): GAGVSQSPSNKVTEKGKDVELRCDPISGHTALYWYRQSLGQGLEFLIYFQGNSAPDKSGLPSDRFSAERTGGSVSTLTIQRTQQEDSAVYLCASSPRSGQGNSPLHFGNGTRLTVT.